The T cell receptor beta chain under discussion was sequenced for a study of cytomegalovirus exposure and HLA in healthy donors. It was with 60 Vbeta and 13 Jbeta primers that the PCR ran. Clones were read by immunoSEQ multiplex PCR, and TCRdb kept only the in-frame ones, dropping some. The sample shows around 58,000 clones, roughly 73% of them seen only once. In germline, CDR1 is GTSNPN, CDR2 SVGIG (reference sequence). The V segment lost 3 bases and the J segment 4 bases; nucleotides outside the gene matches: 14. The CDR3 contains 16 residues. About this clone: Its target is unknown.

Findings of the study overall: Among TCR beta chains, those listed as cytomegalovirus-associated numbered over 150. Later analysis suggested most CMV-associated TCR beta chains were HLA-restricted. With high specificity and sensitivity, the classifier reportedly diagnosed cytomegalovirus status. In a later analysis, HLA-C alleles had the fewest associated TCRs, DRB1 alleles the most.

The rearrangement links TRBV30 to TRBJ2-7; TRBD1 aligns across 8 bases. The sequencing input was PBMCs. This TCR came from a male donor in good health and CMV-seropositive. CDR3 in amino acids: CAWSPTSGTGTYEQYF. The CDR3 bases are TGTGCCTGGAGCCCAACCTCCGGGACAGGAACTTACGAGCAGTACTTC.